A selection of T cell receptor beta chains follows, all from one sample in a study of blood T cell repertoires in COVID-19. Using immunoSEQ multiplex PCR, the repertoire was profiled, and TCRdb retains in-frame clones only, with some absent. The sample lists roughly 410,000 clones; 87% were seen once. The sample taken for sequencing was peripheral blood. These receptors came from a woman aged 55-70 years with COVID-19, enrolled during active disease. Each CDR3 is given with its conserved first and last residue. The order of the fields is D gene, clone size, V gene, J gene, CDR3 DNA, CDR3 protein. A D gene is named only where the DNA matches it firmly. Some rows have no size entry. The others give once, few or many, or a class for an expanded clone.

>-|-|TRBV19|TRBJ1-1
TGTGCCAGTAGGACACCGCGGGGCGACGACACTGAAGCTTTCTTT
CASRTPRGDDTEAFF
>-|-|TRBV18|TRBJ1-1
TGTGCCAGCTCACGCCCGGGAGGGGTCACTGAAGCTTTCTTT
CASSRPGGVTEAFF
>-|-|TRBV9|TRBJ1-2
TGTGCCAGCAGCGTAGGCAGGGGTAACTATGGCTACACCTTC
CASSVGRGNYGYTF
>TRBD2|-|TRBV10-2|TRBJ2-5
TGCGCCACCACACTAGCGGGCGGGGAGACCCAGTACTTC
CATTLAGGETQYF
>-|-|TRBV15|TRBJ2-7
TGTGCCACCAGGTCGGGGGTCGATGGCGAGCAGTACTTC
CATRSGVDGEQYF
>-|-|TRBV10-3|TRBJ1-3
TGTGCCATCAGTGAGTCGGGCAGGGAAGTCGGTACCATATATTTT
CAISESGREVGTIYF
>TRBD2|-|TRBV28|TRBJ2-3
TGTGCCAGCAGTTTTTCCCAAGCGGGGGGTTTAACAGATACGCAGTATTTT
CASSFSQAGGLTDTQYF
>-|-|TRBV2|TRBJ2-7
TGTGCCAGCAGTGAAAGGCAGGGGCGAGGCGAGCAGTACTTC
CASSERQGRGEQYF
>TRBD1|-|TRBV6-1|TRBJ1-4
TGTGCCAGCAGTGAATTCGCACAGGGGATGGGTAGCTCTAATGAAAAACTGTTTTTT
CASSEFAQGMGSSNEKLFF
>TRBD1|-|TRBV3-1/TRBV3-2|TRBJ2-5
TGTGCCAGCAGCCAAGCGGGACAGGGGGCCCAAGAGACCCAGTACTTC
CASSQAGQGAQETQYF
>-|-|TRBV5-8|TRBJ1-5
TGTGCCAGCAGCTTGTATGGCAATCAGCCCCAGCATTTT
CASSLYGNQPQHF
>TRBD2|-|TRBV3-1/TRBV3-2|TRBJ2-1
TGTGCCAGCAGCCAAGAAGGGACGGGGGGGAAGAATGAGCAGTTCTTC
CASSQEGTGGKNEQFF
>-|-|TRBV5-1|TRBJ2-3
TGCGCCAGCAGCGTCGGGTGGACAGATACGCAGTATTTT
CASSVGWTDTQYF
>-|few|TRBV25-1|TRBJ2-7
TGTGCCAGCAGTGACTTACAGGGTCCCTACGAGCAGTACTTC
CASSDLQGPYEQYF
>-|-|TRBV5-4|TRBJ2-5
TGTGCCAGCAGCTGGGGACTGGGCGAGACCCAGTACTTC
CASSWGLGETQYF
>-|-|TRBV6-2/TRBV6-3|TRBJ1-6
TGTGCCAGCAGCCCGATGGAGGTTACACCCCTCCACTTT
CASSPMEVTPLHF
>TRBD1|-|TRBV5-6|TRBJ2-3
TGTGCCAGCAGCGAGACAGGGGCTGGTACAGATACGCAGTATTTT
CASSETGAGTDTQYF
>-|-|TRBV2|TRBJ2-3
TGTGCCAGCAACCTCAGAAGCACAGATACGCAGTATTTT
CASNLRSTDTQYF